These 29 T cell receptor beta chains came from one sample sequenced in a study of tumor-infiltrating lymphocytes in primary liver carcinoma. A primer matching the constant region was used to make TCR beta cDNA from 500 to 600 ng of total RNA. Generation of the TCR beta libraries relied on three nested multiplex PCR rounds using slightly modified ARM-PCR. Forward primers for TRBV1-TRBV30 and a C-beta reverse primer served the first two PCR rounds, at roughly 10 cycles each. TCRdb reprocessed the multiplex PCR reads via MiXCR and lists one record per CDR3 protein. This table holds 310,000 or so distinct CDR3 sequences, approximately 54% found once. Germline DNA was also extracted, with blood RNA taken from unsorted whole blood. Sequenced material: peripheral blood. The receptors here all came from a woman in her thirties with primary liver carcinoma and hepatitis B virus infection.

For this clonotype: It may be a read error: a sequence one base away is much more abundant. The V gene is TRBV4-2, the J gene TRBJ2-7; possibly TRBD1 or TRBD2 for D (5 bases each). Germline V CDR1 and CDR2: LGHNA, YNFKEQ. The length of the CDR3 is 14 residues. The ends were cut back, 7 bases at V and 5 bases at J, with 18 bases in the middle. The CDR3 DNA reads TGTGCCAGCAACCACCGAGGGGCCGACCACGAGCAGTACTTC. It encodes CASNHRGADHEQYF.

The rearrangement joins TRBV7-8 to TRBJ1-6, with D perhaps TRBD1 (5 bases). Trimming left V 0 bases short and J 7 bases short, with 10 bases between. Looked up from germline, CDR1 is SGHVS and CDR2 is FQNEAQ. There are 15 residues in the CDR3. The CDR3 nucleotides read TGTGCCAGCAGCTTAGCTTTGACAGTCAATTCACCCCTCCACTTT. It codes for CASSLALTVNSPLHF.

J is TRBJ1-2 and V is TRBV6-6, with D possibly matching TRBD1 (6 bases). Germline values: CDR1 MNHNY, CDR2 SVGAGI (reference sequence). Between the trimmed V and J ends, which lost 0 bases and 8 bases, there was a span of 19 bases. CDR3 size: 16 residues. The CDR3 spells CASSYSKEGGGGGYTF. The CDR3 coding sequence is TGTGCCAGCAGTTACTCGAAGGAGGGGGGTGGTGGGGGCTACACCTTC.

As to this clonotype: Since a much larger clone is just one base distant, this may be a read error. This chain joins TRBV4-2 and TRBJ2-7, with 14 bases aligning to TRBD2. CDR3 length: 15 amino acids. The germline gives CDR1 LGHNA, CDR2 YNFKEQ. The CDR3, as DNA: TGTGCCTGCAGCCAAGGGGGACTAGCGGGAGATGAGCAGTACTTC. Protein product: CACSQGGLAGDEQYF.

The CDR3 protein is CASTTPGTYEQYF. The CDR3 DNA sequence: TGCGCCAGCACTACCCCAGGAACTTACGAGCAGTACTTC. This chain uses TRBV5-1 with TRBJ2-7; D call uncertain. Trimming took off 6 bases at V and 4 bases at J, with 14 bases between the two ends. Germline CDR1 and CDR2: SGHRS and YFSETQ. This CDR3 comprises 13 residues.

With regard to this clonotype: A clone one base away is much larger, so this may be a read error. CDR3 DNA: TGCGCCAGCAGCCAAGACCCAGGGGACCGAACTGAAGCTTTCTTT. It specifies CASSQDPGDRTEAFF. The chain has TRBV4-1 and TRBJ1-1; weak D call: TRBD1 (6 bases). This CDR3 has 15 residues. Germline lookup yields CDR1 MGHRA and CDR2 YSYEKL. V shed 0 bases and J shed 5 bases, with 13 bases lying between them.

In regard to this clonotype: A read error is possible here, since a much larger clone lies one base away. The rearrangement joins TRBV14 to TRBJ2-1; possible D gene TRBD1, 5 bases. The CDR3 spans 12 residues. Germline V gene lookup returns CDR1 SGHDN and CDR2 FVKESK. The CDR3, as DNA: TGTGCCAGCAACCAAGACTGGGGCGGGCAGTTCTTC. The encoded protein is CASNQDWGGQFF.

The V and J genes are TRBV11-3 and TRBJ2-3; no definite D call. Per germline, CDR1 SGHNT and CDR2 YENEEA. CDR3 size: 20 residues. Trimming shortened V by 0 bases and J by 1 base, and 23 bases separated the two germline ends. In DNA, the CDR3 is TGTGCCAGCAGCTTAGATACTCGGGCTGGAGCGCTCATTGGCACAGATACGCAGTATTTT. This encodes CASSLDTRAGALIGTDTQYF.

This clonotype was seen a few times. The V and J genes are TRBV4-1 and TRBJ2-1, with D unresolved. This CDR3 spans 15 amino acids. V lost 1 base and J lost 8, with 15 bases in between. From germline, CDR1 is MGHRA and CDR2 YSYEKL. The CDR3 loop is CASSQASILGDEQFF. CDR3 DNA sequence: TGCGCCAGCAGCCAAGCTTCTATTCTAGGCGATGAGCAGTTCTTC.

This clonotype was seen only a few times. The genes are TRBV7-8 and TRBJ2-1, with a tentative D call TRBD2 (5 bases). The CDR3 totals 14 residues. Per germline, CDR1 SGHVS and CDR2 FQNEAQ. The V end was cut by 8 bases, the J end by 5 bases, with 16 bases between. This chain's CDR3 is CASSSERVHNEQFF. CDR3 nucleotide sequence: TGTGCCAGCTCCTCTGAGAGGGTCCACAATGAGCAGTTCTTC.

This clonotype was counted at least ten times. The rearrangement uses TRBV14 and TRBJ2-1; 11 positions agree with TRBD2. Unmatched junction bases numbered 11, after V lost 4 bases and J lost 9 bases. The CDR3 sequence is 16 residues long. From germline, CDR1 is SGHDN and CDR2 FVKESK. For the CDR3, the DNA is TGTGCCAGCAGCCCCCCGGGTAGCGGGAGGGGTGCTGAGCAGTTCTTC. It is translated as CASSPPGSGRGAEQFF.

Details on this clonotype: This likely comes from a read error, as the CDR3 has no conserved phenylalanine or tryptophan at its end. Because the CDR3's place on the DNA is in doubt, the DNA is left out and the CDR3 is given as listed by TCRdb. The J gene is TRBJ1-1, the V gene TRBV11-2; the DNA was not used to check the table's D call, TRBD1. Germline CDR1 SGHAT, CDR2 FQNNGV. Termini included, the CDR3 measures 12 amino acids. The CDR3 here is CARSLHLDRTFS.

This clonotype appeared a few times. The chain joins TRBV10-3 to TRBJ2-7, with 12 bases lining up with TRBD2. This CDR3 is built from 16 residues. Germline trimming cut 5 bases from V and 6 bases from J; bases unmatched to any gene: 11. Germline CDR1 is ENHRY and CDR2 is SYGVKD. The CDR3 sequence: CAISPSLAGGKGEQYF. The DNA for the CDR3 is TGTGCCATCAGTCCTTCACTAGCGGGAGGAAAGGGCGAGCAGTACTTC.

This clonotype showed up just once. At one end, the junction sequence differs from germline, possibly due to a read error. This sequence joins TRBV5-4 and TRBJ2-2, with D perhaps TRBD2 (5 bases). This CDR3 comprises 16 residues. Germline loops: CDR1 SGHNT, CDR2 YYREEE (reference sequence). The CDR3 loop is CASNSQRATNTGELFF. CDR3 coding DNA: TGTGCCAGCAACTCCCAACGAGCCACGAACACCGGGGAACTGTTTTTT.

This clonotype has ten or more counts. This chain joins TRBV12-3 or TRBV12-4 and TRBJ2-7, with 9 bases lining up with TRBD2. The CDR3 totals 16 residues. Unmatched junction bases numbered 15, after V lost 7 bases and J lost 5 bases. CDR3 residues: CASTTGPVAGAHEQYF. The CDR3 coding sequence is TGTGCCAGCACAACGGGTCCGGTAGCGGGAGCTCACGAGCAGTACTTC.

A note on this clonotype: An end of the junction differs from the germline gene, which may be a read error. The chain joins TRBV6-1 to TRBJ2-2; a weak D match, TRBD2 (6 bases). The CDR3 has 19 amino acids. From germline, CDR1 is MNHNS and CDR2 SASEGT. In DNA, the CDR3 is TGTGCCAGCAGTGGAACCCTTCCCGGGGGTGCCGCGAACACCGGGGAGCTATTTTTT. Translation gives CASSGTLPGGAANTGELFF.

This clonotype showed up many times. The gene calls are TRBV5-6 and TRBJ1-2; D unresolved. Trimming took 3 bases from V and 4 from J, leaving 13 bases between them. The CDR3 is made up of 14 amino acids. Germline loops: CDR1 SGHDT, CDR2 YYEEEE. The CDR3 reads CASSYYSGVYGYTF. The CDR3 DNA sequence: TGTGCCAGCAGCTACTATTCAGGAGTCTATGGCTACACCTTC.

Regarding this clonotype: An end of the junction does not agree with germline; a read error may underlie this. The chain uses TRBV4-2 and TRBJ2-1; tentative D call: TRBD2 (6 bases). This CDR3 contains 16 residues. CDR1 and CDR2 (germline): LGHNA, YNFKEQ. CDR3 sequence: CTSSQGLTSSYNEQFF. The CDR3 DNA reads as TGTACCAGCAGCCAAGGACTAACGAGCTCCTACAATGAGCAGTTCTTC.

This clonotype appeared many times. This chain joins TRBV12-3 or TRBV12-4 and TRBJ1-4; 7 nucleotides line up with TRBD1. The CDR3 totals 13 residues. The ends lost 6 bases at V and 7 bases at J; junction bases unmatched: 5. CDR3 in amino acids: CASRLDRAEKLFF. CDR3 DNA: TGTGCCAGCAGACTTGACAGGGCTGAAAAACTGTTTTTT.

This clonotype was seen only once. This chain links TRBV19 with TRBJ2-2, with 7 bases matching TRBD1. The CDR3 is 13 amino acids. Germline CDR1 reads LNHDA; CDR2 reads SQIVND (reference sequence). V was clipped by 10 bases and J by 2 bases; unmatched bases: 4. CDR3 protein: CAIRDSNTGELFF. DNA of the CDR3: TGTGCCATTAGGGACAGTAACACCGGGGAGCTGTTTTTT.

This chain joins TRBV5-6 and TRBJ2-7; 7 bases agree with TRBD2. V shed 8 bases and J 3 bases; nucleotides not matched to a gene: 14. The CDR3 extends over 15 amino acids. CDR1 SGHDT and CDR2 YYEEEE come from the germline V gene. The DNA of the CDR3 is TGTGCCAGGGTTCGAATAGGGACTATCTTCTACGAGCAGTACTTC. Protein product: CARVRIGTIFYEQYF.

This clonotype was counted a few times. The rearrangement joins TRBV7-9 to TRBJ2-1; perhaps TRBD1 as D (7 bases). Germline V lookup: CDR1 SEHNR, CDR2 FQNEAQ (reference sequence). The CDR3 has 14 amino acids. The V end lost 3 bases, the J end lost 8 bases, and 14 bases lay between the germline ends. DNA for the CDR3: TGTGCCAGCAGCTTCAGGGGGGCATTCGATGAGCAGTTCTTC. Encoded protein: CASSFRGAFDEQFF. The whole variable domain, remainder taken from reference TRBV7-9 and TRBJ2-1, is DTGVSQNPRHKITKRGQNVTFRCDPISEHNRLYWYRQTLGQGPEFLTYFQNEAQLEKSRLLSDRFSAERPKGSFSTLEIQRTEQGDSAMYLCASSFRGAFDEQFFGPGTRLTVL.

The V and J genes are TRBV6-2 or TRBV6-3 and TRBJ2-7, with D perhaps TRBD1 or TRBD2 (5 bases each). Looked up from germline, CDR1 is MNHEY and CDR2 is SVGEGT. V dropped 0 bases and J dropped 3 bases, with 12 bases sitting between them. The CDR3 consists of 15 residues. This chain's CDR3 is CASSYSDGTDYEQYF. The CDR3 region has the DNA TGTGCCAGCAGTTACTCGGACGGGACCGACTACGAGCAGTACTTC.

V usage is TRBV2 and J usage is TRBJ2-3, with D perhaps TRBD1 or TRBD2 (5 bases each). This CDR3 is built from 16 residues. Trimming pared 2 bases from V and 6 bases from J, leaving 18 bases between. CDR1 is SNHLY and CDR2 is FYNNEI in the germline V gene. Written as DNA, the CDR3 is TGTGCCAGCAGTGAATTCGGGGCGGGTGTCCTGGATACGCAGTATTTT. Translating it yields CASSEFGAGVLDTQYF.

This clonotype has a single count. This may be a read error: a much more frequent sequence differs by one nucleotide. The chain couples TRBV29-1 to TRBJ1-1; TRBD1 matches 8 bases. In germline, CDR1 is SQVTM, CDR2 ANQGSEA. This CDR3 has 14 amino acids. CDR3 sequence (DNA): TGCAGCGTTAGACGGACAGGGTGGGCCACTGAAACTTTCTTT. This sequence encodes CSVRRTGWATETFF. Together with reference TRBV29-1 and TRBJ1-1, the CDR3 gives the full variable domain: SAVISQKPSRDICQRGTSLTIQCQVDSQVTMMFWYRQQPGQSLTLIATANQGSEATYESGFVIDKFPISRPNLTFSTLTVSNMSPEDSSIYLCSVRRTGWATETFFGQGTRLTVV.

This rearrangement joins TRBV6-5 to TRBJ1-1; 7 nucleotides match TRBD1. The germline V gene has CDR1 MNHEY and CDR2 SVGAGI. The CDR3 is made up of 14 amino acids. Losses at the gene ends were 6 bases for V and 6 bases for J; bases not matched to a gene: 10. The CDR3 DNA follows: TGTGCCAGCAGCCGACCGGGACAGTTATCTGAAGCTTTCTTT. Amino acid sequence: CASSRPGQLSEAFF.

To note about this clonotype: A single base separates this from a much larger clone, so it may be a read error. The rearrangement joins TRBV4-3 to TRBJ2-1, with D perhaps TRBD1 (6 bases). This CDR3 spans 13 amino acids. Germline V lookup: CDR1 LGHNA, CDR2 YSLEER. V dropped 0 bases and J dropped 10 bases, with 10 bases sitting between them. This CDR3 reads CASSQDLGQEQFF. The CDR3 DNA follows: TGCGCCAGCAGCCAAGATCTCGGACAGGAGCAGTTCTTC.

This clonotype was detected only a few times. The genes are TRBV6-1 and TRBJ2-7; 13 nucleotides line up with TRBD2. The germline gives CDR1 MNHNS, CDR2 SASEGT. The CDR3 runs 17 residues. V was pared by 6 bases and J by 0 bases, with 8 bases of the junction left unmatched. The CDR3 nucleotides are TGTGCCAGCAGGCTCTCGACTAGCGGGAGGTACTCCTACGAGCAGTACTTC. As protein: CASRLSTSGRYSYEQYF.

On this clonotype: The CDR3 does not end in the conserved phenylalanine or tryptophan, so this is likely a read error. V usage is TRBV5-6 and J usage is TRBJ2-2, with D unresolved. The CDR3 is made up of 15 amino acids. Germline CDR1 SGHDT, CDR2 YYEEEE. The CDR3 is CGSSLAPRVTGELFL. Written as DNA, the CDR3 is TGTGGCAGCAGCTTGGCACCTAGAGTCACCGGGGAGCTGTTTCTT.